These T cell receptor beta chains were read from a single sample in a study of Graves' ophthalmopathy and Graves' hyperthyroidism. TCRdb passed the multiplex PCR reads through MiXCR, listing each CDR3 protein once. This sample yields 350,000 to 450,000 distinct CDR3 sequences, of which around 21% are seen a single time; 3% belongs to the top ten. Sequenced sample: peripheral blood. These receptors were obtained from a woman between 18 and 30 years old with stable Graves' hyperthyroidism. Each CDR3 is given with its conserved first and last residue. D genes are given only for firm matches. A row's size may be missing; if present it is once, few, many or a size class.

>NA|TRBD2|TRBV11-1|TRBJ2-7
TGTTCCAGCAGCCCAGGAATAGCGGGGGTTAGGAGCTCCTACGAGCAGTACTTC
CSSSPGIAGVRSSYEQYF
>many|NA|TRBV12-3/TRBV12-4|TRBJ2-5
TGTGCCAGCAGTTTAAGGGGGGAAGAGACCCGGTACTTC
CASSLRGEETRYF
>once|NA|TRBV12-3/TRBV12-4|TRBJ1-2
TGTGCCAGCAGTTACGGGTTAGGCTATGGCTACACCTTC
CASSYGLGYGYTF
>NA|NA|TRBV12-3/TRBV12-4|TRBJ1-1
TGTGCCAGCGGGGCCGGGTCCCGCGCTTTCTTT
CASGAGSRAFF
>many|TRBD1|TRBV6-5|TRBJ1-6
TGTGCCAGCAGTACAGACAGGGGGCATAATTCACCCCTCCACTTT
CASSTDRGHNSPLHF
>NA|NA|TRBV20-1|TRBJ1-1
TGCAGTGCTATGAGGGGCGGCAGAGTGAACACTGAAGCTTTCTTT
CSAMRGGRVNTEAFF
>NA|NA|TRBV2|TRBJ2-4
TGTGCCAGCAGGGCCCGGGGGGCCAAAAACATTCAGTACTTC
CASRARGAKNIQYF
>NA|TRBD1|TRBV28|TRBJ1-2
TGTGCCAGCAGTGCGCCCGGGACAGGCCACTATGGCTACACCTTC
CASSAPGTGHYGYTF
>many|NA|TRBV20-1|TRBJ2-7
TGCAGTGCTAGGGGTTACACGGGGGAGCAGTACTTC
CSARGYTGEQYF
>NA|TRBD1|TRBV30|TRBJ1-1
TGTGCCGGGACAGGGCTTAGACACACTGAAGCTTTCTTT
CAGTGLRHTEAFF
>once|TRBD1|TRBV4-1|TRBJ1-2
TGCGCCAGCAGCCAAGACCCCATCCAGGGGGCCGATGGCTACACCTTC
CASSQDPIQGADGYTF
>NA|TRBD2|TRBV6-2/TRBV6-3|TRBJ2-7
TGTGCCAGCACCGCGCATCCCCCGGGACTAGCGGGAGACCACGAGCAGTACTTC
CASTAHPPGLAGDHEQYF
>many|TRBD1|TRBV12-3/TRBV12-4|TRBJ2-7
TGTGCCAGCAGTCCCCGTTCTCAGGACAGGGGCTACGAGCAGTACTTC
CASSPRSQDRGYEQYF
>many|TRBD2|TRBV7-3|TRBJ2-7
TGTGCCAGCAGTCCTTATAGCGGGAGAGTCCACGCTCGCCCCTACGAGCAGTACTTC
CASSPYSGRVHARPYEQYF
>NA|TRBD1|TRBV6-5|TRBJ1-5
TGTGCCAGCAGTTACGGACAGGGGGTCCATCAGCCCCAGCATTTT
CASSYGQGVHQPQHF
>few|NA|TRBV4-1|TRBJ2-2
TGCGCCAGCAGCCAAGTCGTCTATAGCCCGAACACCGGGGAGCTGTTTTTT
CASSQVVYSPNTGELFF
>NA|NA|TRBV18|TRBJ2-7
TGTGCCAGCTCACGGATCAGGGTTCGATCCTACGAGCAGTACTTC
CASSRIRVRSYEQYF
>many|NA|TRBV2|TRBJ1-1
TGTGCCAGCAGTGAAGCAGGGTTCGGCACTGAAGCTTTCTTT
CASSEAGFGTEAFF
>many|NA|TRBV25-1|TRBJ2-7
TGTGCCAGCAGTGAGACAGGGAGGGTCGAGCAGTACTTC
CASSETGRVEQYF
>NA|TRBD1|TRBV6-1|TRBJ1-2
TGTGCCAGCATAATCCGACAGGGGGCCCATGGCTACACCTTC
CASIIRQGAHGYTF
>many|TRBD1|TRBV24-1|TRBJ1-2
TGTGCCACCAGGGGGACAGGGTATGGCTACACCTTC
CATRGTGYGYTF
>many|NA|TRBV4-3|TRBJ1-1
TGCGCCAGCAGCCAATCACACAGGAGGAACACTGAAGCTTTCTTT
CASSQSHRRNTEAFF
>many|TRBD2|TRBV24-1|TRBJ2-7
TGTGCCACCAGTGAGGGGACTAGCGGCTCCTACGAGCAGTACTTC
CATSEGTSGSYEQYF
>many|NA|TRBV4-1|TRBJ1-5
TGCGCCAGCAGCCCGCGCGTAGGCCAGCCCCAGCATTTT
CASSPRVGQPQHF
>many|TRBD1|TRBV2|TRBJ2-4
TGTGCCAGCAGGGCGCAGGGGGCGAAAAACATTCAGTACTTC
CASRAQGAKNIQYF
>many|TRBD2|TRBV3-1|TRBJ2-5
TGTGCCAGCAGCCCGTTTGCGGGAGGGCCAGGAGAGACCCAGTACTTC
CASSPFAGGPGETQYF
>many|NA|TRBV2|TRBJ2-5
TGTGCCAGCAGTCCACAGGCCGGGGAGACCCAGTACTTC
CASSPQAGETQYF
>NA|TRBD1|TRBV30|TRBJ2-7
TGTGCCTCGGGACAGGGGTCCTACGAGCAGTACTTC
CASGQGSYEQYF
>NA|TRBD2|TRBV28|TRBJ2-5
TGTGCCAGCAGCAGCCCCGTAGCGGGAGCAGAGACCCAGTACTTC
CASSSPVAGAETQYF
>few|TRBD1|TRBV5-1|TRBJ1-6
TGCGCCGGCAGCCAGAAGGGGGCTACTCATAATTCACCCCTCCACTTT
CAGSQKGATHNSPLHF
>many|TRBD1|TRBV20-1|TRBJ1-6
TGCAGTGCGACAAACGAGGGGGCGAATTCACCCCTCCACTTT
CSATNEGANSPLHF
>many|NA|TRBV28|TRBJ2-7
TGTGCCAGCAGCCACCTTGAAAGCTCCTACGAGCAGTACTTC
CASSHLESSYEQYF
>many|NA|TRBV30|TRBJ1-6
TGTGCCTGGAGCACTATCAGGGGATCTTCACCCCTCCACTTT
CAWSTIRGSSPLHF
>NA|TRBD2|TRBV14|TRBJ2-5
TGTGCCAGCAGCCAAGATCGCGACGGACTAGCCAGACAAGAGACCCAGTACTTC
CASSQDRDGLARQETQYF
>NA|TRBD2|TRBV6-1|TRBJ2-2
TGTGCCAGCAGAGGGCGGGGGGCCTTTAGGAGCGGGGAGCTGTTTTTT
CASRGRGAFRSGELFF
>many|TRBD2|TRBV7-2|TRBJ2-5
TGTGCCAGCAGCTTAAGCCGGACTAGCCGGGAGACCCAGTACTTC
CASSLSRTSRETQYF
>once|TRBD1|TRBV10-3|TRBJ2-7
TGTGCCATCAGTGAAGAGGACAGGGAGAGAGAGCAGTACTTC
CAISEEDREREQYF
>many|TRBD1|TRBV6-1|TRBJ1-5
TGTGCCAGCAGGACAGGGCGCGATCAGCCCCAGCATTTT
CASRTGRDQPQHF
>many|NA|TRBV7-2|TRBJ2-5
TGTGCCAGCAGCTTAGTAGGACAGCCCCAAGAGACCCAGTACTTC
CASSLVGQPQETQYF
>many|NA|TRBV24-1|TRBJ1-2
TGTGCCACCAGTGATTCAAAGATTGGACGGGAGTTCTATGGCTACACCTTC
CATSDSKIGREFYGYTF
>NA|NA|TRBV27|TRBJ1-3
TGTGCCAGCCGGAGGGACTCGAGCTCTGGAAACACCATATATTTT
CASRRDSSSGNTIYF
>many|NA|TRBV18|TRBJ1-5
TGTGCCAGCTCACCTGGACTGAGTAGCAATCAGCCCCAGCATTTT
CASSPGLSSNQPQHF
>few|TRBD1|TRBV28|TRBJ1-5
TGTGCCAGCAGTTTGGAGGGGGCCTATCAGCCCCAGCATTTT
CASSLEGAYQPQHF
>many|TRBD2|TRBV28|TRBJ2-7
TGTGCCAGCAGTTTAGTACTAGCGGGAGTTTACGAGCAGTACTTC
CASSLVLAGVYEQYF
>few|NA|TRBV12-3/TRBV12-4|TRBJ2-2
TGTGCCAGCAGTCCCATTGGGACTGAAAACACCGGGGAGCTGTTTTTT
CASSPIGTENTGELFF
>many|TRBD1|TRBV3-1|TRBJ1-6
TGTGCCAGCAGCCAAGGAGCCGGGACAGGGGGCTATTCACCCCTCCACTTT
CASSQGAGTGGYSPLHF
>many|NA|TRBV28|TRBJ2-7
TGTGCCAGCAGTTTATTGGGGGACGAGCAGTACTTC
CASSLLGDEQYF
>many|NA|TRBV19|TRBJ1-2
TGTGCCAGTAGCCCCAGGACAGTCAGGGACTATGGCTACACCTTC
CASSPRTVRDYGYTF
>few|TRBD1|TRBV28|TRBJ2-5
TGTGCCAGCAGTACCGGGACAGGGTTTCAAGAGACCCAGTACTTC
CASSTGTGFQETQYF
>many|NA|TRBV12-3/TRBV12-4|TRBJ1-1
TGTGCCAGCAGTTCCGACAGAGAGAACACTGAAGCTTTCTTT
CASSSDRENTEAFF
>many|TRBD1|TRBV9|TRBJ2-7
TGTGCCAGCAGCGTAGGGGGACAGGGACTCTACGAGCAGTACTTC
CASSVGGQGLYEQYF
>many|NA|TRBV6-1|TRBJ2-5
TGTGCCAGCAGTTCGACAGAAGAGACCCAGTACTTC
CASSSTEETQYF
>NA|TRBD2|TRBV27|TRBJ2-7
TGTGCCAGCAGTAACCCGACTAGCGGGAGGAGTGAGCAGTACTTC
CASSNPTSGRSEQYF
>once|TRBD1|TRBV7-9|TRBJ2-5
TGTGTCAGCAGCTTGACAGGGGTCGTCGAGACCCAGTACTTC
CVSSLTGVVETQYF
>many|NA|TRBV12-3/TRBV12-4|TRBJ2-5
TGTGCCAGCAGTTTAGCGCCTCGATGGAGGGGGTTCCAAGAGACCCAGTACTTC
CASSLAPRWRGFQETQYF
>many|NA|TRBV7-2|TRBJ1-5
TGTGCCAGCAGCGTTTCCGGGACATCCAATCAGCCCCAGCATTTT
CASSVSGTSNQPQHF
>many|NA|TRBV10-2|TRBJ2-5
TGCGCCACCAGTCGTCGAGAGACCCAGTACTTC
CATSRRETQYF